The rows below give T cell receptor beta chains drawn from one sample of a study of T cells in tumors after PD-1 blockade. Produced via immunoSEQ multiplex PCR; TCRdb's table is partial and in-frame only. The sample lists roughly 59,000 clones, about 82% seen once, with 13% in the top ten. Sequencing used PBMCs, obtained before anti-PD-1 treatment. The receptors shown here come from a human donor with basal cell carcinoma. Each CDR3 is given with its conserved first and last residue. D genes are given only for firm matches. Some rows mark clone size as missing; the rest say once, few, many or name a class of expanded clone.

CDR3nt	CDR3aa	abundance	d_gene	j_gene	v_gene
TGTGCCAGCAGGACCGGGATCGATACGCAGTATTTT	CASRTGIDTQYF	.	.	TRBJ2-3	TRBV6-5
TGTGCCAGCAGCTTGGGGTACAGGGGGCAGACCCAGTACTTC	CASSLGYRGQTQYF	.	TRBD1	TRBJ2-5	TRBV5-6
TGCAGTGCTGGACGAGGCGGAAAACTGTTTTTT	CSAGRGGKLFF	.	.	TRBJ1-4	TRBV20-1
TGTGCCAGCAGTCAAAGATCGGTCCGGGGGGTACTACAAGAGACCCAGTACTTC	CASSQRSVRGVLQETQYF	.	TRBD2	TRBJ2-5	TRBV11-2
TGTGCCAGCAGCTTGGTTGGGAAGCGGAATTCACCCCTCCACTTT	CASSLVGKRNSPLHF	.	.	TRBJ1-6	TRBV5-4
TGTGCCAGCAGCTTGGAGCCGGGACAGGGGCATGAAAACACCATATATTTT	CASSLEPGQGHENTIYF	.	TRBD1	TRBJ1-3	TRBV11-3
TGTGCCAGCAGCTTATATTTAGGAGGCTCCTACGAGCAGTACTTC	CASSLYLGGSYEQYF	.	.	TRBJ2-7	TRBV7-3
TGTGCCAGCAGCCCCCTAACTCTAGCGGGGCAAGAGACCCAGTACTTC	CASSPLTLAGQETQYF	few	TRBD2	TRBJ2-5	TRBV7-3
TGCGCCAGCAGCTTGGGGGCACAGATGTACAATGAGCAGTTCTTC	CASSLGAQMYNEQFF	.	.	TRBJ2-1	TRBV5-1
TGTGCCTGGAGCCTCGGCGGATCAGCCTACGAGCAGTACTTC	CAWSLGGSAYEQYF	.	.	TRBJ2-7	TRBV30
TGTGCCTGGAGCGACGACAGGGGTGGTGGAACTGAAGCTTTCTTT	CAWSDDRGGGTEAFF	.	TRBD1	TRBJ1-1	TRBV30
TGTGCCAGCATAAGGGGGGGAACGGGGGTAAGGACTGAAGCTTTCTTT	CASIRGGTGVRTEAFF	.	.	TRBJ1-1	TRBV2
TGTGCCAGCAGTTTTGGGGGGCCCCAGCATTTT	CASSFGGPQHF	.	.	TRBJ1-5	TRBV12-3/TRBV12-4
TGTGCCAGCAGATTGACAGGGTTTATGGGCGGCTACACCTTC	CASRLTGFMGGYTF	.	TRBD1	TRBJ1-2	TRBV6-5
TGTGCCAGCAGCTTGGTGGGACAGGGCGGATTTTCACCCCTCCACTTT	CASSLVGQGGFSPLHF	few	TRBD1	TRBJ1-6	TRBV5-4
TGCGCCAGCAGCACCGCACACAGGGGAAGCTACGAGCAGTACTTC	CASSTAHRGSYEQYF	once	TRBD1	TRBJ2-7	TRBV5-1
TGCGCCAGCAGCCAAAGGGACAGTGGGAACGAGCAGTACTTC	CASSQRDSGNEQYF	.	TRBD1	TRBJ2-7	TRBV4-1
TGTGCCTGGAGCCCGTTGGGGGATTCACCCCTCCACTTT	CAWSPLGDSPLHF	.	.	TRBJ1-6	TRBV30
TGTGCCAGCAGTGAAGCGCTTCTTGATACGCAGTATTTT	CASSEALLDTQYF	few	.	TRBJ2-3	TRBV6-1
TGTGCCAGCAGCCCCCCACTGGGGTTTACTAGCACAGATACGCAGTATTTT	CASSPPLGFTSTDTQYF	.	.	TRBJ2-3	TRBV7-9
TGCGCCAGCAGCTTGAGGGGCACCTACACAGATACGCAGTATTTT	CASSLRGTYTDTQYF	.	.	TRBJ2-3	TRBV5-1
TGTGCCAGCAGTCCTCGGACAGGGATGACCAAAAACATTCAGTACTTC	CASSPRTGMTKNIQYF	.	TRBD1	TRBJ2-4	TRBV25-1
TGTGCCAGCAGCCTAAACGACAGGGGACCTGGAAACACCATATATTTT	CASSLNDRGPGNTIYF	.	TRBD1	TRBJ1-3	TRBV9
TGTGCCAGCAGCCTATTCAGGGACGAGCAGTACTTC	CASSLFRDEQYF	once	.	TRBJ2-7	TRBV7-9
TGCGCCAGCAGTGAGTCCCTGACTAGCGGGGGGGGAAAAGATACGCAGTATTTT	CASSESLTSGGGKDTQYF	.	TRBD2	TRBJ2-3	TRBV10-2
TGTGCCAGCAGCTTGGCTGGAGGAAACACCATATATTTT	CASSLAGGNTIYF	.	.	TRBJ1-3	TRBV5-4